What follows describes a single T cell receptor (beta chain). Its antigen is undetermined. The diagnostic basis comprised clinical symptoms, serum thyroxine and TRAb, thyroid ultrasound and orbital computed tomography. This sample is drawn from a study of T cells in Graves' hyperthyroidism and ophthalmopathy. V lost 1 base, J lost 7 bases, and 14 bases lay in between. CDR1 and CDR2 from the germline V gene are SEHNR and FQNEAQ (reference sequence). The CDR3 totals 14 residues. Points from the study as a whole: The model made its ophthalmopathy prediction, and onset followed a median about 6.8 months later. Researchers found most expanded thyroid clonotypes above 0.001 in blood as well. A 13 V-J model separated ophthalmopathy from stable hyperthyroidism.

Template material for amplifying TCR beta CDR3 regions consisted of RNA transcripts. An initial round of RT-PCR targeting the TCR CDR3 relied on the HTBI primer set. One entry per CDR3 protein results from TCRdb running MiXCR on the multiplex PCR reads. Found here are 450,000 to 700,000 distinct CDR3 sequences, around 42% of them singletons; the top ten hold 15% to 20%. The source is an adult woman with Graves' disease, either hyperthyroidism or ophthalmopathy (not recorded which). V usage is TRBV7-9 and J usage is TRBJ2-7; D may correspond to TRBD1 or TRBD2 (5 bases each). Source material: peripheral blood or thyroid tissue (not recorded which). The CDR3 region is CASSLEGPVREQYF. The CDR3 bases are TGTGCCAGCAGCTTAGAGGGACCGGTGAGGGAGCAGTACTTC.